The entry below gives a single T cell receptor (beta chain) sequence along with its context. Its antigen is currently unknown. The data stem from a study of cytomegalovirus exposure and HLA in healthy donors. Study context: Earlier, fewer than 140 million unique TCR beta sequences were recovered from around 200 million T cells by an analysis.

PCR was performed using 60 Vbeta and 13 Jbeta primers. Generated by immunoSEQ multiplex PCR, the TCRdb table keeps only in-frame clones and is missing some. The data show about 180,000 clones, 75% to 85% seen once. Study-wide results and caveats: A link between a missense DCLRE1C variant and TCR beta V- and J-gene trimming emerged from a later analysis. In a later analysis, CMV-associated beta chains were mostly HLA-associated, it appeared. Cytomegalovirus-associated status was assigned to more than 150 TCR beta chains.

The CDR3 loop spans 16 amino acids. The germline V and J ends were trimmed by 0 bases and 0 bases, with 13 bases remaining between them. Germline loops: CDR1 SGHDT, CDR2 YYEEEE. The origin of this receptor is a woman aged 25 to 45 in good health and CMV-seropositive. The rearrangement joins TRBV5-6 to TRBJ2-7; D may be TRBD1 (5 bases). The sequencing sample was made of PBMCs. CDR3 sequence reads: CASSLVGSRGSYEQYF. The CDR3 DNA reads TGTGCCAGCAGCTTGGTGGGAAGTAGGGGCTCCTACGAGCAGTACTTC.